A selection of T cell receptor beta chains follows, all from one sample in a study of PD-1 blockade in classical Hodgkin lymphoma. Data came from immunoSEQ multiplex PCR; TCRdb stores just in-frame clones and leaves some out. In the table there are approximately 52,000 clones, 86% of which are singletons. The starting material was peripheral blood mononuclear cells (PBMCs), obtained before the fourth cycle of nivolumab. Receptor source: a human donor with classical Hodgkin lymphoma. CDR3s include the opening cysteine and the closing phenylalanine or tryptophan.

V	J	CDR3
TRBV6-1	TRBJ2-3	CASERELRSTDTQYF
TRBV5-1	TRBJ2-1	CASSLAGGEYNEQFF
TRBV7-9	TRBJ2-7	CASSLERGEQYF
TRBV11-2	TRBJ2-1	CASSPGAAGRNEQFF
TRBV15	TRBJ1-2	CATSRDSLGGRAVYTF
TRBV18	TRBJ1-1	CASSRGPTTEAFF
TRBV5-1	TRBJ2-3	CASSRTSGSGDTQYF
TRBV28	TRBJ1-2	CASSLKYQGANYGYTF
TRBV9	TRBJ2-7	CASSVEASGSSYEQYF
TRBV10-2	TRBJ2-2	CASRGQGAGLAGELFF
TRBV28	TRBJ2-7	CASSLTSWGVEQYF
TRBV21-1	TRBJ2-5	CASSKRDGSRLQETQYF
TRBV19	TRBJ2-5	CASSPLGGRQETQYF
TRBV7-7	TRBJ2-1	CASSLGLASNEQFF
TRBV28	TRBJ1-4	CASVSNEKLFF
TRBV21-1	TRBJ2-7	CASSKFGTGGSHYEQYF
TRBV29-1	TRBJ2-2	CSVRTGGTGELFF
TRBV6-1	TRBJ1-5	CASSQGPSNQPQHF
TRBV27	TRBJ2-7	CASSLGSYEQYF
TRBV7-2	TRBJ2-5	CASSPNQETQYF
TRBV10-3	TRBJ1-2	CAIRIALGEGDGYTF
TRBV9	TRBJ2-2	CASSLEGLRGTGELFF
TRBV4-1	TRBJ2-1	CASSQDRSGGAREQFF
TRBV15	TRBJ2-3	CATSRDSTDPTDTQYF
TRBV25-1	TRBJ2-2	CASSEVIRLAGNTGELFF
TRBV5-1	TRBJ1-2	CASSFEGSYGYTF
TRBV5-1	TRBJ2-4	CASSFGQDDSIQYF
TRBV7-2	TRBJ2-1	CASSAYGTLDNEQFF
TRBV27	TRBJ2-7	CASSPDRGLFYEQYF
TRBV19	TRBJ2-2	CASSLRGGELFF
TRBV27	TRBJ2-3	CASSQSGGTQYF
TRBV10-3	TRBJ2-7	CAISAGPETYEQYF
TRBV19	TRBJ1-1	CASSGQGWTEAFF
TRBV7-8	TRBJ2-3	CASSLRTSGRGTDTQYF
TRBV28	TRBJ2-1	CASSPLGGGRTGKRNEQFF
TRBV10-2	TRBJ2-3	CASSESTSGVTDTQYF
TRBV10-3	TRBJ2-7	CAISESGENEQYF
TRBV4-2	TRBJ1-2	CASSQDRRDGYTF
TRBV20-1	TRBJ2-5	CSGALQETQYF
TRBV15	TRBJ1-2	CATSSRRGTMRPYGYTF
TRBV15	TRBJ1-5	CATSGARASNQPQHF